This TCR beta chain was found in a study of T-cell reconstitution after alpha-beta-depleted transplantation in children. Broader study findings: At the one-year point after transplant, T-cell counts and TCRbeta diversity were found to come mostly from T cells that had been newly produced. Surviving recipient T cells and thymic progenitors underlay high day-60 TCRbeta diversity in some patients.

The table lists this clonotype with a few counts. The target antigen is unknown. With 4 bases removed from V and 7 bases from J, the gap between germline ends came to 12 bases. This CDR3 has 14 amino acids. Per the germline V gene, CDR1 is SGHRS and CDR2 is YFSETQ. Unique molecular identifiers tagged the TCRbeta library. TCRdb redid the calling of the PCR reads with MiXCR, one entry per CDR3 protein. The sample contains approximately 650,000 distinct CDR3 sequences, less than 15% of which appear only once. The sample here was PBMCs, taken before TCRalphabeta/CD19-depleted stem cell transplant. The source of this sequence is a girl between 2 and 10 years old with congenital amegakaryocytic thrombocytopenia, due to receive a stem cell transplant. This sequence joins TRBV5-1 and TRBJ1-6; D is uncertain. The CDR3 is CASSGTGENSPLHF. DNA for the CDR3: TGCGCCAGCAGCGGAACTGGGGAGAATTCACCCCTCCACTTT.